This T cell receptor beta chain was documented in a study of blood T cell repertoires in COVID-19. Cohort 3 recovered donors had two negative PCRs, clearance, or symptom resolution. The length of the CDR3 is 14 residues. From germline, CDR1 is MNHNY and CDR2 SVGAGI (reference sequence). Using immunoSEQ multiplex PCR, the repertoire was profiled, and TCRdb retains in-frame clones only, with some absent. Of roughly 330,000 clones detected, about 89% appear once; the ten largest clones hold roughly 5%. The receptor was isolated from a woman aged 25 to 39 who had recovered from COVID-19. The sequenced material came from PBMCs or T cells enriched from blood (not recorded which). This rearrangement joins TRBV6-6 to TRBJ2-1; 7 nucleotides agree with TRBD1. The CDR3 nucleotides read TGTGCAACAGGCGTAGTAAACAGGGGAAGTGAGCAGTTCTTC. Encoded protein: CATGVVNRGSEQFF.